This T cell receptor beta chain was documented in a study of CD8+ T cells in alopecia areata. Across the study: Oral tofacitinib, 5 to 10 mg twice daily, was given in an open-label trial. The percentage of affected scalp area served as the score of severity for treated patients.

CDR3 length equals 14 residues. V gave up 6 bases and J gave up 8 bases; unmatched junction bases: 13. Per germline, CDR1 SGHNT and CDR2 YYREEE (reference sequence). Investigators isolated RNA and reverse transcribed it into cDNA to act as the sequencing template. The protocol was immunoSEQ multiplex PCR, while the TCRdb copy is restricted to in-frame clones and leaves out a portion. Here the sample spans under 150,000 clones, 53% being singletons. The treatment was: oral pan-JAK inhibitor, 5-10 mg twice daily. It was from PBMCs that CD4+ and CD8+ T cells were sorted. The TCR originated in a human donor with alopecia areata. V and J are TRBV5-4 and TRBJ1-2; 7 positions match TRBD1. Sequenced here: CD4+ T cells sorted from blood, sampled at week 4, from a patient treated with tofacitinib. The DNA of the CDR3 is TGTGCCAGCATACTGGACAGGAATTTGGGGGGCTACACCTTC. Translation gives CASILDRNLGGYTF. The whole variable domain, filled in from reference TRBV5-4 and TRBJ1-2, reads ETGVTQSPTHLIKTRGQQVTLRCSSQSGHNTVSWYQQALGQGPQFIFQYYREEENGRGNFPPRFSGLQFPNYSSELNVNALELDDSALYLCASILDRNLGGYTFGSGTRLTVV.